Here is one T cell receptor (beta chain) with its context. Measured with immunoSEQ multiplex PCR; TCRdb has only the in-frame clones, and not every one. Of just under 100,000 clones listed, 65% to 85% are singletons. These data come from a study of glioma-infiltrating T cells after dendritic cell vaccination. Germline trimming cut 3 bases from V and 5 bases from J; bases unmatched to any gene: 7. CDR3 size: 15 residues. Germline-derived CDR1 and CDR2 are SGHAT and FQNNGV. The time point here: after dendritic cell vaccination, including at tumor progression/relapse. Here the sequenced sample was blood, taken after dendritic cell vaccination. The chain carries TRBV11-2 and TRBJ2-7, with 10 bases identical to TRBD1. The source is a human donor with glioblastoma. The CDR3, as DNA: TGTGCCAGCAGCTTCCGGACAGGGGGGCATGACGAGCAGTACTTC. Protein: CASSFRTGGHDEQYF.